This TCR beta chain was retrieved from a study of blood T cell repertoires in COVID-19. Participants were aged roughly 18 to 90 years, lived in over 20 US areas, and enrolled virtually. The CDR3 consists of 17 residues. Germline V gene data show CDR1 as SGHRS and CDR2 as YFSETQ. V lost 0 bases and J lost 7; bases outside the gene matches: 8. Clones were sequenced by immunoSEQ multiplex PCR, and TCRdb holds only the in-frame ones, with some missing. The sample has under 70,000 clones, around nine tenths seen once. This clonotype was obtained from a woman aged 35 to 49 who had recovered from COVID-19. Source material: PBMCs or T cells enriched from blood (not recorded which). The chain recombines TRBV5-1 with TRBJ1-6; 9 nucleotides match TRBD1. For the CDR3, the DNA is TGCGCCAGCAGCTTGGCAACAGGGGGCGGTTGGAATTCACCCCTCCACTTT. Amino acids: CASSLATGGGWNSPLHF.